This T cell receptor beta chain was recorded in a study of T cell repertoires in cytomegalovirus infection. TCRdb used MiXCR to reprocess the reads, holding one entry per CDR3 protein. Of roughly 700,000 distinct CDR3 sequences listed, roughly a third were seen once; the top ten hold roughly 20%. The V gene lost 7 bases and the J gene lost 7 bases, with 16 bases spanning the gap. CDR3 length equals 14 residues. In this sample, this clonotype turned up a few times. Its target is unknown. This sample comprised cultured PBMCs, obtained from culture after CMV antigen stimulation. The rearrangement joins TRBV12-3 or TRBV12-4 to TRBJ2-2; a weak D match, TRBD2 (6 bases). This sequence was found in a human donor in good health (CMV status not recorded). Some clones in this sample may be carry-over from other donors' samples. This CDR3 reads CASMGRREDGELFF. DNA for the CDR3: TGTGCCAGCATGGGACGGCGGGAAGACGGGGAGCTGTTTTTT.